This T cell receptor (beta chain) was retrieved from a study of blood T cell repertoires in COVID-19. The overall study: Material from acute and convalescent COVID-19 was sourced from the United States, Italy and Spain. T cells, B-cell-depleted T cells, or PBMCs supplied cDNA or gDNA.

In the original processing: How many nucleated cells were present was estimated from reference gene primer amplification. Assay: immunoSEQ multiplex PCR; the TCRdb copy retains only in-frame clones and omits some. The V and J calls and clone size come from that table; D and trimming were worked out from the DNA. Seen here are 100,000 or so clones, around nine tenths observed once, and the top ten hold 3% to 4.5%. The clonotype was recovered from a woman in her fifties or sixties in a cohort sampled during active COVID-19. The material sequenced was peripheral blood.

CDR3 in DNA: TGCGCCAGCAGCTTGGACGGTAGCAATCAGCCCCAGCATTTT. The encoded protein is CASSLDGSNQPQHF. The V gene is TRBV5-1, the J gene TRBJ1-5; D unclear. The V end was cut by 0 bases, the J end by 0 bases, with 4 bases between. Per the germline V gene, CDR1 is SGHRS and CDR2 is YFSETQ. The CDR3 is 14 amino acids.